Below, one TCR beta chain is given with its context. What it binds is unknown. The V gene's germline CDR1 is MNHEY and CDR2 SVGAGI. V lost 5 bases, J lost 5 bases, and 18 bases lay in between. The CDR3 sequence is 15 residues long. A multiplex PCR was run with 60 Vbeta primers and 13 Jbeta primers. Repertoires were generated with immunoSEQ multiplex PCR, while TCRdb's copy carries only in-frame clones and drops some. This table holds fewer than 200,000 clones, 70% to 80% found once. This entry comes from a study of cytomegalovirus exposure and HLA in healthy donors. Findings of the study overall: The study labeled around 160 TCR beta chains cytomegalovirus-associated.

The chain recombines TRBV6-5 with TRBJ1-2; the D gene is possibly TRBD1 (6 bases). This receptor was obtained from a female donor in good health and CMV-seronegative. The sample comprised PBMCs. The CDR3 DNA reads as TGTGCCAGCAGTCCCCCGGGCAGGGGTGGGTATGGCTACACCTTC. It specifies CASSPPGRGGYGYTF.